This T cell receptor (beta chain) was found in a study of blood T cell repertoires in COVID-19. Study details: Both acute and convalescent COVID-19 samples were obtained from the United States, Italy and Spain.

Germline values: CDR1 SGHRS, CDR2 YFSETQ. This CDR3 has 14 residues. V gave up 0 bases and J gave up 6 bases, with 11 bases separating them. Study processing details: How many nucleated cells were present was estimated from reference gene primer amplification. Data came from immunoSEQ multiplex PCR; TCRdb stores just in-frame clones and leaves some out. Clone size and the V and J calls come from that table; the DNA yielded D and trimming. Of approximately 270,000 clones in the sample, roughly 85% were seen once. This clonotype originated in an older woman with acute or convalescent COVID-19. The sequencing sample was made of peripheral blood. This rearrangement joins TRBV5-1 to TRBJ2-3; D might be TRBD1 (5 bases). The DNA for the CDR3 is TGCGCCAGCAGCTTGGAAGGGGTAACTGATACGCAGTATTTT. This codes for CASSLEGVTDTQYF. Using reference TRBV5-1 and TRBJ2-3 for the parts outside the CDR3, the full variable domain is KAGVTQTPRYLIKTRGQQVTLSCSPISGHRSVSWYQQTPGQGLQFLFEYFSETQRNKGNFPGRFSGRQFSNSRSEMNVSTLELGDSALYLCASSLEGVTDTQYFGPGTRLTVL.